These 25 T cell receptor beta chains were sequenced from one sample in a study of regulatory T cells in long-lasting Graves disease. Noted time point: newly diagnosed GD, antithyroid drugs for less than 3 months. Extracted PBMC RNA gave rise to the TCR library. CDR3-region Arm-PCR and iRepertoire HTBI primers produced the TCR beta libraries. One entry per CDR3 protein results from TCRdb running MiXCR on the multiplex PCR reads. Here the sample spans 350,000 to 500,000 distinct CDR3 sequences, 12% to 15% being singletons. These data were also reused for a study on T cells in Graves' hyperthyroidism and ophthalmopathy.

The sample was peripheral blood mononuclear cells (PBMCs), taken at new diagnosis, from a patient treated with antithyroid drugs. The source of these receptors is a woman between 50 and 59 years old with Graves disease.

The chain joins TRBV24-1 to TRBJ2-1; D is possibly TRBD2 (5 bases). Trimming removed 12 bases at V and 9 bases at J, with 14 bases between. The V gene's germline CDR1 is KGHDR and CDR2 SFDVKD. The CDR3 is 11 residues long. The CDR3 region is CASARGSEQFF. CDR3 in DNA: TGTGCCTCGGCTCGGGGTAGTGAGCAGTTCTTC.

Many counts were recorded for this clonotype. This sequence joins TRBV5-1 and TRBJ2-3; D not certain. Trimming took 1 base from V and 2 from J, leaving 5 bases between them. Germline V gene lookup returns CDR1 SGHRS and CDR2 YFSETQ. The CDR3 runs 13 residues. The CDR3: CASSLLDTDTQYF. CDR3 DNA: TGCGCCAGCAGCTTGCTGGACACAGATACGCAGTATTTT.

A few counts support this clonotype. In DNA form, the CDR3 reads TGTGCCAGCAGTTCTCCGGACAGGGAGGATGGCTACACCTTC. Protein: CASSSPDREDGYTF. The chain joins TRBV27 to TRBJ1-2; TRBD1 matches at 8 bases. The CDR3 sequence is 14 residues long. The ends lost 4 bases at V and 6 bases at J; junction bases unmatched: 7. The germline V gene encodes CDR1 MNHEY and CDR2 SMNVEV (reference sequence).

This clonotype was seen more than once but under ten times. V and J are TRBV6-2 or TRBV6-3 and TRBJ1-4, with D possibly TRBD1 on 6 matching bases. The length of the CDR3 is 17 residues. Per the germline V gene, CDR1 is MNHEY and CDR2 is SVGEGT. V lost 0 bases and J 6 bases, leaving 17 bases between the germline ends. In DNA form, the CDR3 reads TGTGCCAGCAGTTACTCGACTTGGGGGGCGCTGGATGAAAAACTGTTTTTT. Translation: CASSYSTWGALDEKLFF.

The CDR3 loop reads CATNSRQGVGGELFF. DNA for the CDR3: TGTGCCACTAATTCCCGACAGGGGGTGGGCGGGGAGCTGTTTTTT. This chain joins TRBV19 and TRBJ2-2, with 9 bases that match TRBD1. The CDR3 runs 15 residues. J gave up 7 bases and V 10 bases, and 13 bases lay outside the gene matches. Germline values: CDR1 LNHDA, CDR2 SQIVND (reference sequence).

The table lists this clonotype with many counts. V usage is TRBV3-1 and J usage is TRBJ1-1; D not resolved. The ends were cut back, 0 bases at V and 4 bases at J, with 12 bases in the middle. CDR1 and CDR2 from the germline V gene are LGHDT and YNNKEL (reference sequence). This CDR3 is 15 amino acids long. The CDR3 DNA is TGTGCCAGCAGCCAAGATATTGGGGTCTCCACTGAAGCTTTCTTT. This encodes CASSQDIGVSTEAFF.

In this sample, this clonotype turned up a few times. CDR3 sequence reads: CASSSPQGSYEQYF. CDR3 sequence (DNA): TGTGCCAGCAGTTCCCCCCAAGGGTCCTACGAGCAGTACTTC. The rearrangement joins TRBV6-5 to TRBJ2-7; no reliable D call. This CDR3 is 14 amino acids long. Germline-derived CDR1 and CDR2 are MNHEY and SVGAGI. Trimming took off 4 bases at V and 1 base at J, with 11 bases between the two ends.

Only a few counts were recorded for this clonotype. The chain uses TRBV6-2 or TRBV6-3 and TRBJ2-7, with TRBD1 as a possible D gene (6 bases). V gave up 6 bases and J gave up 2 bases, with 17 bases separating them. The CDR3 sequence is 15 residues long. CDR1 is MNHEY and CDR2 is SVGEGT in the germline V gene. CDR3 DNA sequence: TGTGCCAGCAGCCAAGTGGACAGCTTTCCCTACGAGCAGTACTTC. Its protein is CASSQVDSFPYEQYF.

CDR3 sequence reads: CASNRDGAGEKLFF. The DNA for the CDR3 is TGCGCCAGCAACCGGGACGGCGCCGGCGAAAAACTGTTTTTT. The V and J genes are TRBV5-1 and TRBJ1-4; D perhaps matches TRBD1 (5 bases). CDR1 and CDR2 (germline): SGHRS, YFSETQ. V lost 6 bases and J 8 bases, leaving 17 bases between the germline ends. This CDR3 comprises 14 residues.

This clonotype was counted ten times or more. V gene TRBV2 combines with J gene TRBJ1-1; D is perhaps TRBD1 (5 bases). This CDR3 region has 14 residues. V shed 7 bases and J shed 0 bases, with 12 bases lying between them. CDR1 is SNHLY, CDR2 FYNNEI, per germline. In DNA, the CDR3 is TGTGCCAGCATAATGGAGGGGATGAACACTGAAGCTTTCTTT. Its translation: CASIMEGMNTEAFF. Using reference TRBV2 and TRBJ1-1 for the parts outside the CDR3, the full variable domain is EPEVTQTPSHQVTQMGQEVILRCVPISNHLYFYWYRQILGQKVEFLVSFYNNEISEKSEIFDDQFSVERPDGSNFTLKIRSTKLEDSAMYFCASIMEGMNTEAFFGQGTRLTVV.

The sample holds a few counts of this clonotype. The rearrangement joins TRBV5-1 to TRBJ2-2; 7 nucleotides agree with TRBD2. Germline CDR1 reads SGHRS; CDR2 reads YFSETQ. This CDR3 contains 18 residues. The V segment lost 0 bases and the J segment 3 bases; nucleotides outside the gene matches: 11. The CDR3 DNA reads as TGCGCCAGCAGCTTGGTTACCCGGGGAGGGCCCTACACCGGGGAGCTGTTTTTT. This gives the protein CASSLVTRGGPYTGELFF.

This clonotype was detected ten times or more. The V and J genes are TRBV12-3 or TRBV12-4 and TRBJ2-3, with D tentatively TRBD1 (6 bases). The CDR3 has 14 amino acids. Trimming stripped 2 bases from V and 3 bases from J, with 9 bases between. The DNA of the CDR3 is TGTGCCAGCAGTTTACAGGGGAGAACAGATACGCAGTATTTT. Its protein is CASSLQGRTDTQYF.

This clonotype was seen ten or more times. The chain has TRBV28 and TRBJ2-6, with TRBD2 matching over 10 bases. V was pared by 4 bases and J by 0 bases, with 12 bases of the junction left unmatched. The CDR3 contains 20 residues. Germline values: CDR1 MDHEN, CDR2 SYDVKM. In DNA form, the CDR3 reads TGTGCCAGCAGTTCAATGGCCTTAGCGGGGGGTTACTCTGGGGCCAACGTCCTGACTTTC. It codes for CASSSMALAGGYSGANVLTF.

This clonotype was counted ten times or more. This chain's CDR3 is CASSFGTGEYEQYF. In DNA form, the CDR3 reads TGTGCCAGCAGCTTTGGCACAGGGGAATACGAGCAGTACTTC. The chain has TRBV11-2 and TRBJ2-7; 7 bases agree with TRBD1. V lost 3 bases, J lost 4 bases, and 6 bases stayed unmatched. The CDR3 covers 14 residues. Germline CDR1 is SGHAT and CDR2 is FQNNGV.

This clonotype was recorded at least ten times. The chain couples TRBV3-1 to TRBJ2-5, with D tentatively TRBD2 (6 bases). The CDR3 spans 14 residues. The germline V gene encodes CDR1 LGHDT and CDR2 YNNKEL (reference sequence). V dropped 5 bases and J dropped 0 bases, with 10 bases sitting between them. The CDR3 region has the DNA TGTGCCAGCAGCTTGGGGACTTACCAAGAGACCCAGTACTTC. This translates into CASSLGTYQETQYF.

Concerning this clonotype: A read error may be the cause here, since a much bigger clone is one base away. This chain uses TRBV11-2 with TRBJ2-7, with D maybe TRBD2 (6 bases). The CDR3 has 13 residues. The V gene's germline CDR1 is SGHAT and CDR2 FQNNGV. The DNA for the CDR3 is TGTGCCAGCACCCCCCCCCGGGGAGGCGAGGAGTACTTC. This translates into CASTPPRGGEEYF.

This chain connects TRBV6-1 to TRBJ1-2; D is ambiguous. The germline V and J ends were trimmed by 3 bases and 4 bases, with 9 bases remaining between them. This CDR3 comprises 13 residues. Germline V CDR1 and CDR2: MNHNS, SASEGT. The CDR3 coding sequence is TGTGCCAGCAGTGACTATCGGGGCTATGGCTACACCTTC. Its protein product is CASSDYRGYGYTF.

The chain combines TRBV7-2 with TRBJ2-2; 8 nucleotides match TRBD1. In germline, CDR1 is SGHTA, CDR2 FQGNSA. This CDR3 is 16 amino acids long. V gave up 3 bases and J gave up 7 bases; unmatched junction bases: 10. This CDR3 is CASSFAGQGTGGELFF. In DNA form, the CDR3 reads TGTGCCAGCAGCTTTGCCGGACAGGGAACCGGCGGGGAGCTGTTTTTT. The full variable domain, its missing parts supplied by reference TRBV7-2 and TRBJ2-2, is GAGVSQSPSNKVTEKGKDVELRCDPISGHTALYWYRQSLGQGLEFLIYFQGNSAPDKSGLPSDRFSAERTGGSVSTLTIQRTQQEDSAVYLCASSFAGQGTGGELFFGEGSRLTVL.

This clonotype was seen more than once but under ten times. The chain has TRBV20-1 and TRBJ1-1; TRBD1 is a possible D gene (5 bases). The CDR3 totals 14 residues. Per the germline V gene, CDR1 is DFQATT and CDR2 is SNEGSKA (reference sequence). Trimming cost V 1 base and J 0 bases, with 9 bases left between them. CDR3 nucleotide sequence: TGCAGTGCTAGAGCGGGGGGAATGAACACTGAAGCTTTCTTT. This encodes CSARAGGMNTEAFF.

In this sample, this clonotype turned up many times. This chain joins TRBV28 and TRBJ2-1; 9 bases agree with TRBD1. Germline V gene data show CDR1 as MDHEN and CDR2 as SYDVKM. With V trimmed by 6 bases and J by 15 bases, 15 bases remained unmatched. The CDR3 has 14 residues. The CDR3 here is CASSPTSGTGMWFF. The DNA of the CDR3 is TGTGCCAGCAGCCCAACCTCCGGGACAGGGATGTGGTTCTTC. Full variable domain (missing parts from reference TRBV28 and TRBJ2-1): DVKVTQSSRYLVKRTGEKVFLECVQDMDHENMFWYRQDPGLGLRLIYFSYDVKMKEKGDIPEGYSVSREKKERFSLILESASTNQTSMYLCASSPTSGTGMWFFGPGTRLTVL.

Regarding this clonotype: A read error may explain this, as a much larger clone is one base away. V is TRBV5-5 and J is TRBJ2-7; the match to TRBD1 covers 8 bases. The CDR3 has 14 amino acids. V was pared by 4 bases and J by 8 bases, with 11 bases of the junction left unmatched. CDR1 and CDR2 from the germline V gene are SGHKS and YYEKEE (reference sequence). CDR3 coding DNA: TGTGCCAGCAGCCCCGGGACAGGAAATTCGAAGCAGTACTTC. Translation: CASSPGTGNSKQYF.

The sample holds many counts of this clonotype. The V and J genes are TRBV12-3 or TRBV12-4 and TRBJ1-6, with D possibly being TRBD1 (5 bases). The CDR3 has 14 residues. V lost 5 bases, J lost 5 bases, and 10 bases lay in between. This CDR3 is CASSPGTHNSPLHF. DNA for the CDR3: TGTGCCAGCAGTCCCGGGACTCATAATTCACCCCTCCACTTT.

This clonotype was detected ten times or more. V usage is TRBV7-9 and J usage is TRBJ2-4; TRBD2 agrees at 7 bases. The ends lost 0 bases at V and 0 bases at J; junction bases unmatched: 2. Germline CDR1 and CDR2: SEHNR and FQNEAQ (reference sequence). CDR3 length: 16 residues. The CDR3 spells CASSLALAVAKNIQYF. As DNA, the CDR3 is TGTGCCAGCAGCTTAGCGCTAGCGGTAGCCAAAAACATTCAGTACTTC.

This clonotype was found a few times. The rearrangement uses TRBV20-1 and TRBJ2-7, with TRBD2 as a possible D gene (6 bases). The germline V and J ends were trimmed by 0 bases and 2 bases, with 14 bases remaining between them. The V gene's germline CDR1 is DFQATT and CDR2 SNEGSKA (reference sequence). CDR3 length equals 15 residues. The CDR3 DNA is TGCAGTGCTAGAGAACTAGCCGACCTAACCTACGAGCAGTACTTC. Translated: CSARELADLTYEQYF.

Of note for this clonotype: A much larger clone lies a single base off, so this may be a read error. The chain joins TRBV7-8 to TRBJ1-3, with 7 positions matching TRBD1. Germline V gene lookup returns CDR1 SGHVS and CDR2 FQNEAQ. CDR3 size: 15 residues. The CDR3 loop reads CASSIAGTVGNTMYF. CDR3 bases: TGTGCCAGCAGCATAGCCGGGACAGTTGGAAACACCATGTATTTT.